The 30 T cell receptor beta chains reported below all come from one sample, sequenced in a study of control samples from healthy donors and cancer patients. Using immunoSEQ multiplex PCR, the repertoire was profiled, and TCRdb retains in-frame clones only, with some absent. The sample has 100,000 to 150,000 clones, around 92% seen once. The sample was PBMCs. These TCRs come from a man aged 45 to 65 with head and neck cancer.

This clone was detected only once. The chain recombines TRBV7-6 with TRBJ2-1, with no clear D. This CDR3 is 15 amino acids long. CDR1 is SGHVS, CDR2 FNYEAQ, per germline. V was clipped by 6 bases and J by 5 bases, with 17 bases between them. The CDR3 DNA sequence: TGTGCCAGCAGTAATGTCCTAGTTTTGGACAATGAGCAGTTCTTC. Translated, it gives CASSNVLVLDNEQFF. The full variable domain, rest sourced from reference TRBV7-6 and TRBJ2-1, is GAGVSQSPRYKVTKRGQDVALRCDPISGHVSLYWYRQALGQGPEFLTYFNYEAQQDKSGLPNDRFSAERPEGSISTLTIQRTEQRDSAMYRCASSNVLVLDNEQFFGPGTRLTVL.

This chain connects TRBV4-1 to TRBJ1-1; 10 positions agree with TRBD1. Per the germline V gene, CDR1 is MGHRA and CDR2 is YSYEKL. The CDR3 consists of 19 residues. Germline trimming cut 4 bases from V and 0 bases from J; bases unmatched to any gene: 14. The CDR3 protein is CASSRRGTGVGGMNTEAFF. CDR3 DNA: TGCGCCAGCAGCCGTAGAGGGACAGGGGTCGGGGGAATGAACACTGAAGCTTTCTTT.

The chain recombines TRBV5-1 with TRBJ2-2; 10 nucleotides match TRBD2. V gave up 2 bases and J gave up 2 bases; unmatched junction bases: 3. Germline V gene lookup returns CDR1 SGHRS and CDR2 YFSETQ. CDR3 length equals 16 residues. CDR3 in amino acids: CASSFRTSGNTGELFF. The CDR3 bases are TGCGCCAGCAGCTTCCGGACTAGCGGAAACACCGGGGAGCTGTTTTTT.

V and J are TRBV7-2 and TRBJ2-7; 10 nucleotides line up with TRBD2. Germline CDR1 reads SGHTA; CDR2 reads FQGNSA. CDR3 length: 16 residues. V lost 3 bases and J lost 4; bases outside the gene matches: 9. Here the CDR3 DNA reads TGTGCCAGCAGCTTTGGGACTAGCGTGCGCAGTTACGAGCAGTACTTC. This translates into CASSFGTSVRSYEQYF.

The chain carries TRBV12-3 or TRBV12-4 and TRBJ2-3; 9 positions match TRBD1. The CDR3 consists of 12 residues. The trim removed 10 bases at V and 5 bases at J, leaving 4 bases unmatched. In DNA, the CDR3 is TGTGCCAACAGGGGGCCGGGAGATACGCAGTATTTT. Its translation is CANRGPGDTQYF.

This chain uses TRBV5-1 with TRBJ2-3; 10 nucleotides match TRBD1. The J segment lost 5 bases and the V segment lost 4 bases, leaving 13 bases of the junction unmatched. In germline, CDR1 is SGHRS, CDR2 YFSETQ. The length of the CDR3 is 17 residues. This CDR3 reads CASSPPAGTGVGDTQYF. CDR3 nucleotide sequence: TGCGCCAGCAGCCCACCTGCCGGGACAGGGGTTGGAGATACGCAGTATTTT.

The CDR3 DNA follows: TGTGCCAGCAGTTTCTCAGGGTCACCCCTCCACTTT. It specifies CASSFSGSPLHF. The rearrangement uses TRBV28 and TRBJ1-6, with a tentative D call TRBD1 (5 bases). Deletions cut 3 bases from V and 10 bases from J, with 7 bases between. This CDR3 has 12 residues. Germline assignment: CDR1 MDHEN and CDR2 SYDVKM.

The V call is TRBV5-5, the J call TRBJ2-3; TRBD1 agrees at 7 bases. Trimming removed 3 bases from V and 3 bases from J; junction bases left unmatched: 4. Germline-derived CDR1 and CDR2 are SGHKS and YYEKEE (reference sequence). The CDR3 has 14 amino acids. Written as DNA, the CDR3 is TGTGCCAGCAGCTCCCAGACAGGGACAGATACGCAGTATTTT. Translation: CASSSQTGTDTQYF.

The V call is TRBV27, the J call TRBJ2-7, with 7 positions matching TRBD2. Germline-derived CDR1 and CDR2 are MNHEY and SMNVEV (reference sequence). This CDR3 has 14 amino acids. Losses at the gene ends were 0 bases for V and 3 bases for J; bases not matched to a gene: 2. The CDR3 sequence is CASSLSTGGYEQYF. The CDR3 nucleotides read TGTGCCAGCAGTTTATCGACGGGAGGCTACGAGCAGTACTTC.

Comment on this clone: The sample has other DNA sequences that encode this CDR3 too. The rearrangement joins TRBV20-1 to TRBJ2-1; D remains ambiguous. This CDR3 contains 11 residues. V lost 0 bases and J lost 9, with 6 bases in between. Looked up from germline, CDR1 is DFQATT and CDR2 is SNEGSKA (reference sequence). CDR3: CSAREYGEQFF. CDR3 in DNA: TGCAGTGCTAGAGAATATGGTGAGCAGTTCTTC.

This chain joins TRBV4-2 and TRBJ2-3; D may be TRBD2 (5 bases). Per germline, CDR1 LGHNA and CDR2 YNFKEQ. With 0 bases removed from V and 8 bases from J, the gap between germline ends came to 18 bases. The length of the CDR3 is 16 residues. The CDR3 here is CASSQEVVAGGATQYF. The CDR3 bases are TGTGCCAGCAGCCAAGAAGTAGTAGCCGGAGGTGCTACGCAGTATTTT.

This clone was observed a handful of times. The chain links TRBV11-3 to TRBJ2-3; 11 bases map to TRBD2. The CDR3 loop spans 18 amino acids. The V and J ends lost 0 bases and 1 base, in that order; junction bases with no gene match: 6. CDR1 and CDR2 (germline): SGHNT, YENEEA. The CDR3: CASSLDYSGRAGTDTQYF. CDR3 sequence (DNA): TGTGCCAGCAGCTTAGATTATAGCGGGAGGGCCGGCACAGATACGCAGTATTTT.

The chain carries TRBV4-2 and TRBJ2-7, with 8 positions matching TRBD2. Germline values: CDR1 LGHNA, CDR2 YNFKEQ. This CDR3 contains 15 residues. V lost 1 base to trimming and J lost 3 bases; unmatched junction nucleotides: 5. CDR3 sequence: CASSQAGTSFYEQYF. CDR3 bases: TGTGCCAGCAGCCAAGCCGGGACTAGTTTCTACGAGCAGTACTTC.

V gene TRBV28 combines with J gene TRBJ1-3; D perhaps matches TRBD1 (5 bases). Germline V gives CDR1 MDHEN, CDR2 SYDVKM. The ends were cut back, 6 bases at V and 4 bases at J, with 16 bases in the middle. This CDR3 spans 15 amino acids. This chain's CDR3 is CASSAAGTYGNTIYF. The CDR3 nucleotides read TGTGCCAGCAGCGCCGCCGGGACGTACGGAAACACCATATATTTT.

The chain has TRBV6-5 and TRBJ1-6, with D maybe TRBD1 (5 bases). Trimming pared 5 bases from V and 9 bases from J, leaving 14 bases between. There are 14 residues in the CDR3. Germline V gene data show CDR1 as MNHEY and CDR2 as SVGAGI. CDR3 residues: CASSPQASISPLHF. For the CDR3, the DNA is TGTGCCAGCAGTCCACAGGCCTCAATTTCACCCCTCCACTTT.

The V gene is TRBV27, the J gene TRBJ2-1; 7 bases agree with TRBD1. The germline V gene encodes CDR1 MNHEY and CDR2 SMNVEV (reference sequence). The V gene end was trimmed by 3 bases and the J gene end by 8 bases; junction bases not matched to a gene: 4. This CDR3 spans 13 amino acids. The CDR3: CASSFSQGYEQFF. The CDR3 DNA is TGTGCCAGCAGTTTTTCACAGGGGTATGAGCAGTTCTTC.

Concerning this clone itself: The identical CDR3 is also encoded by other nucleotide sequences in the sample. The J gene is TRBJ1-5, the V gene TRBV5-8; D uncertain. In germline, CDR1 is SGHTS, CDR2 YDEGEE. V shed 0 bases and J shed 0 bases, with 7 bases lying between them. This CDR3 is built from 15 residues. The CDR3 reads CASSLEGYSNQPQHF. Here the CDR3 DNA reads TGTGCCAGCAGCTTGGAAGGTTATAGCAATCAGCCCCAGCATTTT. Full variable domain (rest looked up from reference TRBV5-8 and TRBJ1-5): EAGVTQSPTHLIKTRGQQATLRCSPISGHTSVYWYQQALGLGLQFLLWYDEGEERNRGNFPPRFSGRQFPNYSSELNVNALELEDSALYLCASSLEGYSNQPQHFGDGTRLSIL.

This chain joins TRBV25-1 and TRBJ1-1; TRBD1 aligns across 8 bases. V was clipped by 5 bases and J by 3 bases; unmatched bases: 5. Germline V gene sequence: CDR1 MGHDK, CDR2 SYGVNS. The CDR3 is 14 residues long. CDR3 coding DNA: TGTGCCAGCAGTCGCGGGGGACAGGACACTGAAGCTTTCTTT. It specifies CASSRGGQDTEAFF.

The chain employs TRBV6-5 and TRBJ2-7, with D perhaps TRBD2 (5 bases). V was trimmed by 0 bases and J by 0 bases, leaving 12 bases between them. This CDR3 has 16 amino acids. CDR1 and CDR2 (germline): MNHEY, SVGAGI. CDR3 amino acids: CASSYSSRGHSYEQYF. CDR3 sequence (DNA): TGTGCCAGCAGTTACTCGAGCCGGGGTCACTCCTACGAGCAGTACTTC.

This chain links TRBV7-9 with TRBJ2-7, with D hard to call. The CDR3 consists of 14 residues. The V gene's germline CDR1 is SEHNR and CDR2 FQNEAQ (reference sequence). Between the trimmed V and J ends, which lost 5 bases and 0 bases, there was a span of 11 bases. The CDR3: CASSIPATSYEQYF. The DNA for the CDR3 is TGTGCCAGCAGCATACCTGCTACCTCCTACGAGCAGTACTTC.

The chain joins TRBV4-1 to TRBJ2-7; D is unclear. From germline, CDR1 is MGHRA and CDR2 YSYEKL. CDR3 length equals 14 residues. Trimming left V 1 base short and J 3 bases short, with 10 bases between. CDR3 coding DNA: TGCGCCAGCAGCCAAGCAGGCCACAACTACGAGCAGTACTTC. Translation: CASSQAGHNYEQYF.

The J gene is TRBJ1-5, the V gene TRBV19, with 8 bases matching TRBD1. With V trimmed by 2 bases and J by 0 bases, 6 bases remained unmatched. The CDR3 spans 17 residues. CDR1 and CDR2 (germline): LNHDA, SQIVND (reference sequence). This CDR3 is CASSINWDRYSNQPQHF. As DNA, the CDR3 is TGTGCCAGTAGTATAAATTGGGACAGGTATAGCAATCAGCCCCAGCATTTT. Variable domain in full (rest from reference TRBV19 and TRBJ1-5): DGGITQSPKYLFRKEGQNVTLSCEQNLNHDAMYWYRQDPGQGLRLIYYSQIVNDFQKGDIAEGYSVSREKKESFPLTVTSAQKNPTAFYLCASSINWDRYSNQPQHFGDGTRLSIL.

J is TRBJ2-2 and V is TRBV28; D tentatively reads TRBD1 or TRBD2 (7 bases each). V lost 6 bases, J lost 0 bases, and 20 bases lay in between. The CDR3 totals 18 residues. From germline, CDR1 is MDHEN and CDR2 SYDVKM. The CDR3 spells CASSFQRDRYANTGELFF. The CDR3 DNA follows: TGTGCCAGCAGCTTTCAGCGGGACAGATACGCGAACACCGGGGAGCTGTTTTTT.

This chain joins TRBV7-2 and TRBJ2-1; 7 bases are a match to TRBD2. CDR1 is SGHTA, CDR2 FQGNSA, per germline. The CDR3 contains 16 residues. J gave up 1 base and V 1 base, and 4 bases lay outside the gene matches. The CDR3 is CASSLDSSGSYNEQFF. In nucleotides, the CDR3 is TGTGCCAGCAGCTTAGACTCTAGCGGATCCTACAATGAGCAGTTCTTC. The full variable domain, with the rest looked up from reference TRBV7-2 and TRBJ2-1, is GAGVSQSPSNKVTEKGKDVELRCDPISGHTALYWYRQSLGQGLEFLIYFQGNSAPDKSGLPSDRFSAERTGGSVSTLTIQRTQQEDSAVYLCASSLDSSGSYNEQFFGPGTRLTVL.

V usage is TRBV27 and J usage is TRBJ2-5; TRBD2 matches 7 bases. V lost 2 bases to trimming and J lost 2 bases; unmatched junction nucleotides: 14. The germline V gene encodes CDR1 MNHEY and CDR2 SMNVEV (reference sequence). There are 18 residues in the CDR3. DNA for the CDR3: TGTGCCAGCAGTTTACTTCGGACCGCGACTAGCCCTCAAGAGACCCAGTACTTC. It codes for CASSLLRTATSPQETQYF.

The rearrangement links TRBV27 to TRBJ2-7, with D hard to call. This CDR3 has 11 residues. Germline lookup yields CDR1 MNHEY and CDR2 SMNVEV (reference sequence). V was clipped by 4 bases and J by 3 bases, with 4 bases between them. The chain's CDR3 is CASSYLYEQYF. The CDR3 DNA is TGTGCCAGCAGTTATCTCTACGAGCAGTACTTC.

V is TRBV6-6 and J is TRBJ2-1; D is ambiguous. Deletions cut 5 bases from V and 0 bases from J, with 17 bases between. Germline CDR1 reads MNHNY; CDR2 reads SVGAGI (reference sequence). The CDR3 extends over 17 amino acids. The CDR3: CASSLPRGVSSYNEQFF. The CDR3 bases are TGTGCCAGCAGTCTCCCACGTGGGGTTAGCTCCTACAATGAGCAGTTCTTC.

The rearrangement links TRBV5-4 to TRBJ2-7; 7 bases are shared with TRBD1. Per the germline V gene, CDR1 is SGHNT and CDR2 is YYREEE (reference sequence). The CDR3 contains 14 residues. V shed 1 base, J shed 2 bases, and the junction held 3 bases outside the gene matches. The DNA of the CDR3 is TGTGCCAGCAGCTTGCAAGGGACAGCCTACGAGCAGTACTTC. This codes for CASSLQGTAYEQYF.

The CDR3 here is CASSPPAKFLWQGPPYNSPLHF. For the CDR3, the DNA is TGTGCCAGCTCACCACCGGCTAAATTCTTATGGCAGGGTCCCCCATATAATTCACCCCTCCACTTT. This chain uses TRBV18 with TRBJ1-6; D possibly corresponds to TRBD1 (5 bases). CDR3 size: 22 residues. The germline V gene has CDR1 KGHSH and CDR2 LQKENI. V was pared by 0 bases and J by 4 bases, with 28 bases between.

A single count supports this clone. The rearrangement joins TRBV3-1 (or the pseudogene TRBV3-2) to TRBJ1-3; D remains ambiguous. In germline, CDR1 is LGHDT, CDR2 YNNKEL (reference sequence). This CDR3 contains 15 residues. V gave up 0 bases and J gave up 0 bases, with 6 bases separating them. In DNA form, the CDR3 reads TGTGCCAGCAGCCAAGACAGGACCTCTGGAAACACCATATATTTT. Protein sequence: CASSQDRTSGNTIYF.